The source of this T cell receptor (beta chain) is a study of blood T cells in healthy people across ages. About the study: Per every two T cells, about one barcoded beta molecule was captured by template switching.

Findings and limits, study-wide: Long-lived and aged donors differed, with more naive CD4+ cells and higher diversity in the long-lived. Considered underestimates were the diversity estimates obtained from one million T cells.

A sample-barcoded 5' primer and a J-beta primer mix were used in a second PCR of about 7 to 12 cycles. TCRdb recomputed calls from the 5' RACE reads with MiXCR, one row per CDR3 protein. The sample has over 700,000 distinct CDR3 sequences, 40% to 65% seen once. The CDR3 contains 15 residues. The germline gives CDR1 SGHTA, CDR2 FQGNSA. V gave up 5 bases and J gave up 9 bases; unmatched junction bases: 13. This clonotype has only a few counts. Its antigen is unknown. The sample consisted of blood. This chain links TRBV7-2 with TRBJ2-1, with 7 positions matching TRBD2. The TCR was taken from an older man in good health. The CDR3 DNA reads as TGTGCCAGCAGCAAGACTAGCCTAGTCGGCACTGAGCAGTTCTTC. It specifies CASSKTSLVGTEQFF.